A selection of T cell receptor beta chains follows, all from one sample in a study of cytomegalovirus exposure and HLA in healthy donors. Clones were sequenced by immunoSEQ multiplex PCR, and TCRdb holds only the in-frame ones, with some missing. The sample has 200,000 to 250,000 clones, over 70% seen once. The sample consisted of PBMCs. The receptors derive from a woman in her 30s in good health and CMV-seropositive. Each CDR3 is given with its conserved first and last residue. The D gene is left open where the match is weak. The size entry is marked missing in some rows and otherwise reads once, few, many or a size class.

CDR3: CASSPSGSGEQYF; DNA: TGTGCCAGCTCACCGAGCGGGAGCGGCGAGCAGTACTTC; size: -; V: TRBV18; D: TRBD2; J: TRBJ2-7
CDR3: CASSFVQNLDEQYF; DNA: TGTGCCAGCAGCTTTGTACAGAATCTGGACGAGCAGTACTTC; size: -; V: TRBV11-1; D: -; J: TRBJ2-7
CDR3: CSHGMETQYF; DNA: TGCAGCCACGGTATGGAGACCCAGTACTTC; size: -; V: TRBV20-1; D: -; J: TRBJ2-5
CDR3: CASSFSGTGTDTQYF; DNA: TGTGCCAGCAGCTTCTCCGGGACAGGAACAGATACGCAGTATTTT; size: -; V: TRBV9; D: TRBD1; J: TRBJ2-3
CDR3: CASSEPPGGTSRDNEQFF; DNA: TGTGCCAGCAGTGAACCCCCCGGGGGGACTAGCAGGGACAATGAGCAGTTCTTC; size: -; V: TRBV6-1; D: TRBD2; J: TRBJ2-1
CDR3: CASSVGRQSNQPQHF; DNA: TGTGCCAGTAGTGTGGGACGTCAATCCAATCAGCCCCAGCATTTT; size: once; V: TRBV19; D: -; J: TRBJ1-5
CDR3: CAWSVGDEQYF; DNA: TGTGCCTGGAGTGTGGGGGACGAGCAGTACTTC; size: once; V: TRBV30; D: -; J: TRBJ2-7
CDR3: CASSQEPRYNEQFF; DNA: TGCGCCAGCAGCCAAGAACCCCGCTACAATGAGCAGTTCTTC; size: once; V: TRBV4-1; D: -; J: TRBJ2-1
CDR3: CSVALPAGSYNEQFF; DNA: TGCAGCGTCGCCCTACCAGCGGGCTCCTACAATGAGCAGTTCTTC; size: -; V: TRBV29-1; D: -; J: TRBJ2-1
CDR3: CASSYLRQGARDTQYF; DNA: TGTGCCAGCAGTTATCTCCGACAGGGGGCGAGAGATACGCAGTATTTT; size: -; V: TRBV6-5; D: TRBD1; J: TRBJ2-3
CDR3: CASSRGGTREKLFF; DNA: TGTGCCAGCAGCCGAGGGGGTACTAGGGAAAAACTGTTTTTT; size: -; V: TRBV13; D: -; J: TRBJ1-4
CDR3: CASSFGGSSNEQYF; DNA: TGCGCCAGCAGCTTCGGCGGGAGCTCCAACGAGCAGTACTTC; size: -; V: TRBV5-1; D: TRBD2; J: TRBJ2-7
CDR3: CASSSGYKGEKLFF; DNA: TGCGCCAGCAGCTCGGGTTATAAGGGTGAAAAACTGTTTTTT; size: -; V: TRBV5-1; D: -; J: TRBJ1-4
CDR3: CASSLIWEETQYF; DNA: TGTGCCAGCAGCTTAATATGGGAAGAGACCCAGTACTTC; size: few; V: TRBV7-2; D: -; J: TRBJ2-5
CDR3: CATPVGDRVFGQPQHF; DNA: TGTGCCACCCCGGTCGGGGACAGGGTGTTTGGTCAGCCCCAGCATTTT; size: -; V: TRBV15; D: TRBD1; J: TRBJ1-5
CDR3: CATDRGPPGNTIYF; DNA: TGTGCCACTGACAGGGGTCCACCTGGAAACACCATATATTTT; size: -; V: TRBV6-1; D: TRBD1; J: TRBJ1-3
CDR3: CASFTNRDLEEKLFF; DNA: TGTGCCAGCTTCACAAACAGGGATCTAGAAGAAAAACTGTTTTTT; size: -; V: TRBV18; D: -; J: TRBJ1-4
CDR3: CASSLAGVRQFF; DNA: TGTGCCAGCAGCTTAGCGGGAGTTCGGCAGTTCTTC; size: -; V: TRBV11-2; D: -; J: TRBJ2-1
CDR3: CASSLSAGGETQYF; DNA: TGTGCCAGCAGCTTGTCAGCGGGAGGAGAGACCCAGTACTTC; size: -; V: TRBV7-8; D: TRBD2; J: TRBJ2-5
CDR3: CASSLVGSGRAGETQYF; DNA: TGTGCCAGCAGCTTGGTGGGTAGCGGGAGGGCCGGGGAGACCCAGTACTTC; size: -; V: TRBV5-6; D: TRBD2; J: TRBJ2-5
CDR3: CAWGGEGYTF; DNA: TGTGCCTGGGGAGGAGAGGGCTACACCTTC; size: -; V: TRBV30; D: -; J: TRBJ1-2
CDR3: CASSKEDRGGTEAFF; DNA: TGTGCCAGTAGTAAAGAGGACAGGGGAGGAACTGAAGCTTTCTTT; size: -; V: TRBV19; D: TRBD1; J: TRBJ1-1
CDR3: CASSSSGTSGEETQYF; DNA: TGTGCCAGTAGTTCCTCCGGGACTAGCGGGGAAGAGACCCAGTACTTC; size: few; V: TRBV19; D: TRBD2; J: TRBJ2-5
CDR3: CASSAITDTQYF; DNA: TGTGCCAGCAGCGCAATCACAGATACGCAGTATTTT; size: few; V: TRBV9; D: -; J: TRBJ2-3
CDR3: CASIGLRRQRSNVNTEAFF; DNA: TGTGCCAGCATTGGTCTTCGGAGGCAAAGATCAAACGTGAACACTGAAGCTTTCTTT; size: -; V: TRBV2; D: -; J: TRBJ1-1
CDR3: CSVEQRGSGKITDTQYF; DNA: TGCAGCGTTGAGCAGAGGGGTAGCGGGAAAATCACAGATACGCAGTATTTT; size: -; V: TRBV29-1; D: TRBD2; J: TRBJ2-3
CDR3: CASSPQEAGNTIYF; DNA: TGTGCCAGCTCACCACAGGAAGCTGGAAACACCATATATTTT; size: -; V: TRBV18; D: -; J: TRBJ1-3
CDR3: CASSYSQWDRASGGANVLTF; DNA: TGCGCCAGCAGCTACTCCCAGTGGGACAGAGCCTCCGGTGGGGCCAACGTCCTGACTTTC; size: -; V: TRBV4-3; D: TRBD1; J: TRBJ2-6
CDR3: CASSEGQGRAFF; DNA: TGTGCCAGCAGCGAGGGACAGGGTCGAGCTTTCTTT; size: few; V: TRBV2; D: TRBD1; J: TRBJ1-1
CDR3: CASSQEESGTYEQYF; DNA: TGCGCCAGCAGCCAAGAAGAGAGCGGAACCTACGAGCAGTACTTC; size: -; V: TRBV4-1; D: -; J: TRBJ2-7
CDR3: CAWKTSGDTQYF; DNA: TGTGCCTGGAAAACTTCTGGAGATACGCAGTATTTT; size: -; V: TRBV30; D: -; J: TRBJ2-3
CDR3: CATSSDRLSSYNEQFF; DNA: TGTGCCACCAGCTCAGACAGACTCAGCTCCTACAATGAGCAGTTCTTC; size: -; V: TRBV15; D: -; J: TRBJ2-1
CDR3: CASSPDPRGGYTF; DNA: TGTGCCAGCAGCCCTGACCCGAGGGGGGGCTACACCTTC; size: few; V: TRBV7-2; D: -; J: TRBJ1-2